This T cell receptor (beta chain) was obtained from a study of vaccination effects on CD4 cells after COVID-19. Study at large: Samples came from two convalescent patients 16 days and one week before vaccination.

Profiling relied on immunoSEQ multiplex PCR, and the TCRdb table lists in-frame clones only, not all of them. The table shows about 66,000 clones, with approximately 78% occurring only once. CDR1 is KGHDR and CDR2 is SFDVKD in the germline V gene. V shed 4 bases and J 7 bases; nucleotides not matched to a gene: 8. The CDR3 totals 15 residues. As concerns this clone: Its target is unknown.

Cells that had been cultured for 10 days were the source of isolated CD4+ T cells. Cultures got half-medium changes with IL-2 on days 3 and 7. The sequences come from CD4+ T cells from PBMCs cultured without peptide, collected before COVID-19 vaccination. This TCR came from a human donor who had a prior SARS-CoV-2 infection. This chain links TRBV24-1 with TRBJ1-1; 10 bases agree with TRBD1. CDR3 residues: CATSETGGYWREAFF. CDR3 DNA sequence: TGTGCCACCAGTGAGACAGGGGGCTATTGGCGTGAAGCTTTCTTT.